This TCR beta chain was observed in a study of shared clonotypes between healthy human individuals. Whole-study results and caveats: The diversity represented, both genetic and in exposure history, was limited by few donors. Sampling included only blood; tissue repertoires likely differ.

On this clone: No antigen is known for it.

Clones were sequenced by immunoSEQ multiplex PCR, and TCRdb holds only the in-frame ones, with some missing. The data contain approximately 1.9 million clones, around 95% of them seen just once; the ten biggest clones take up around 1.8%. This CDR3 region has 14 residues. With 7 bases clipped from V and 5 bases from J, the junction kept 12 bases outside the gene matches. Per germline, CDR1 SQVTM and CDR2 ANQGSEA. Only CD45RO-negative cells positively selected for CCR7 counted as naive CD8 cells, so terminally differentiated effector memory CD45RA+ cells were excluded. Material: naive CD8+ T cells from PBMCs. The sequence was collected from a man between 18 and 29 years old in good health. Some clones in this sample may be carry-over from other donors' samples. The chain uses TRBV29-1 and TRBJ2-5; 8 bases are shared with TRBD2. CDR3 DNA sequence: TGCAGCGCTGAGCCGTTAGCGGGATGGGAGACCCAGTACTTC. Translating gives CSAEPLAGWETQYF.